This note documents a single TCR beta chain sequence. Using immunoSEQ multiplex PCR, the repertoire was profiled, and TCRdb retains in-frame clones only, with some absent. The table records roughly 140,000 clones, 75% to 90% of them present only once. The sample is drawn from a study of blood T cell repertoires in COVID-19. The overall study: The study drew acute and convalescent COVID-19 samples from the United States, Italy and Spain. PBMCs, B-cell-depleted T cells, or T cells provided the cDNA or gDNA that made up the material.

The V gene's germline CDR1 is KGHDR and CDR2 SFDVKD. The CDR3 covers 15 residues. V shed 0 bases and J shed 7 bases, with 14 bases lying between them. The V and J genes are TRBV24-1 and TRBJ1-2, with D possibly TRBD1 on 5 matching bases. This clonotype was obtained from a woman in her fifties or sixties with acute or convalescent COVID-19. The sample taken for sequencing was peripheral blood. The CDR3 DNA sequence: TGTGCCACCAGTGATTTGGTGGGGGGTTCAATTGGCTACACCTTC. Protein product: CATSDLVGGSIGYTF.